This T cell receptor (beta chain) was obtained from a study of cytomegalovirus exposure and HLA in healthy donors. The overall study: Membership in the Caucasian-associated ancestry cluster was found for around 81% of about 430 genotyped donors. Notes on the study in general: Reported findings show TCR beta sequences accurately forecast HLA-A and HLA-B alleles in most subjects. High specificity and sensitivity for cytomegalovirus status were reported for the classifier. Later analysis demonstrated an association between a missense DCLRE1C variant and TCR beta V- and J-gene trimming.

PCR employed 60 Vbeta and 13 Jbeta primers. The repertoire was sequenced with immunoSEQ multiplex PCR; TCRdb's copy has only in-frame clones and lacks some. The sample lists over 110,000 clones; about four fifths were seen once. About this clone itself: The antigen remains undetermined.

This clonotype was obtained from a male donor in good health and CMV-seronegative. Specimen: PBMCs.

The CDR3 DNA reads TGTGCCAGTAGTATGACTAGCGGGAGGGGTTCAGATACGCAGTATTTT. This gives the protein CASSMTSGRGSDTQYF. The chain recombines TRBV19 with TRBJ2-3; TRBD2 matches at 14 bases. Per the germline V gene, CDR1 is LNHDA and CDR2 is SQIVND (reference sequence). V shed 3 bases, J shed 4 bases, and the junction held 3 bases outside the gene matches. The CDR3 totals 16 residues.